This T cell receptor beta chain was documented in a study of control samples from healthy donors and cancer patients. Sequenced by immunoSEQ multiplex PCR; TCRdb stores in-frame clones only, minus some. The table includes around 160,000 clones, roughly 93% detected once. The germline V gene has CDR1 MDHEN and CDR2 SYDVKM. The CDR3 runs 12 residues. Between the trimmed V and J ends, which lost 8 bases and 6 bases, there was a span of 11 bases. V and J are TRBV28 and TRBJ2-1, with a tentative D call TRBD2 (7 bases). The receptor was derived from a man aged 18 to 29 in good health. Sequencing used blood. CDR3 sequence: CASGGGLNEQFF. As DNA, the CDR3 is TGTGCCAGCGGGGGGGGGCTCAATGAGCAGTTCTTC.